The entry below describes one TCR beta chain. These data are taken from a study of T cell responses to AZD1222 COVID-19 vaccine. Measured with immunoSEQ multiplex PCR; TCRdb has only the in-frame clones, and not every one. The data show around 100,000 clones, approximately 89% seen once. Germline V lookup: CDR1 KGHSH, CDR2 LQKENI. V lost 2 bases and J 3 bases, leaving 7 bases between the germline ends. The CDR3 runs 13 residues. The rearrangement uses TRBV18 and TRBJ2-5; no clear D gene. The sample in question was peripheral blood, obtained 28 days after the second AZD1222 dose. The sequence derives from an adult who received the AZD1222 COVID-19 vaccine. CDR3 DNA: TGTGCCAGCTCACCAGGGCAGGAAGAGACCCAGTACTTC. Its translation is CASSPGQEETQYF.